The entry below describes one TCR beta chain. Its antigen is not identified. Sampled while nominally healthy, donors likely had unrecorded immune exposures. V lost 1 base, J lost 4 bases, and 11 bases lay in between. Germline V CDR1 and CDR2: SGHTA, FQGTGA. The CDR3 runs to 14 residues. The data are from a study of cytomegalovirus exposure and HLA in healthy donors. Study findings and constraints: Later analysis demonstrated an association between a missense DCLRE1C variant and TCR beta V- and J-gene trimming. Immune exposure information available was restricted to CMV serostatus.

The primer mix had 60 Vbeta and 13 Jbeta primers. Repertoires were generated with immunoSEQ multiplex PCR, while TCRdb's copy carries only in-frame clones and drops some. The sample yields about 140,000 clones, about three quarters seen once. The clonotype originates from a male donor in good health and CMV-seronegative. Sequenced input: PBMCs. The chain combines TRBV7-3 with TRBJ2-7; weak D call: TRBD1 (6 bases). Written as DNA, the CDR3 is TGTGCCAGCAGCTTAAGGGGGCACCAGTACGAGCAGTACTTC. Translated: CASSLRGHQYEQYF. Looking up the rest from reference TRBV7-3 and TRBJ2-7 gives the full variable domain: GAGVSQTPSNKVTEKGKYVELRCDPISGHTALYWYRQSLGQGPEFLIYFQGTGAADDSGLPNDRFFAVRPEGSVSTLKIQRTERGDSAVYLCASSLRGHQYEQYFGPGTRLTVT.